This note documents a single T cell receptor beta chain sequence. Some clones are missing from TCRdb's copy, which holds only in-frame ones; the method was immunoSEQ multiplex PCR. The table lists 200,000 or so clones, about 84% of them singletons. Trimming took 0 bases from V and 2 from J, leaving 10 bases between them. Germline V gene data show CDR1 as GTSNPN and CDR2 as SVGIG (reference sequence). The CDR3 contains 14 residues. The data derive from a study of blood T cell repertoires in COVID-19. This TCR was recovered from a man between 60 and 75 years old who had recovered from COVID-19. Sequencing was performed on PBMCs or T cells enriched from blood (not recorded which). The chain couples TRBV30 to TRBJ1-2; D unresolved. Here the CDR3 reads CAWSVIGRNYGYTF. The CDR3, as DNA: TGTGCCTGGAGTGTTATTGGCAGAAACTATGGCTACACCTTC.